Below, 28 T cell receptor beta chains from the same sample are listed, as sequenced in a study of Ad26.COV2.S vaccination and SARS-CoV-2 variants. Specified treatment: 19 received Ad26.COV2.S at low or high dose, single or two shots; about five received placebo; per-sample allocation not given. Sampling was done on day 63 after the first vaccine or placebo injection. The assay was immunoSEQ multiplex PCR, and TCRdb's table has in-frame clones only and misses some. The sample consists of about 480,000 clones, 70% to 90% of them appearing once. Sequences were derived from peripheral blood, sampled in a trial of Ad26.COV2.S vaccine versus placebo. The receptors stem from a person aged 18-65 years who received the Ad26.COV2.S COVID-19 vaccine or a placebo.

The V gene is TRBV5-5, the J gene TRBJ2-7; D may be TRBD1 (6 bases). The germline V gene has CDR1 SGHKS and CDR2 YYEKEE (reference sequence). This CDR3 is built from 15 residues. Trimming stripped 4 bases from V and 4 bases from J, with 18 bases between. CDR3 region: CASSLGAGPGYEQYF. The CDR3 nucleotides are TGTGCCAGCAGCCTGGGGGCAGGGCCGGGTTACGAGCAGTACTTC.

The rearrangement uses TRBV7-2 and TRBJ2-5; 8 positions match TRBD2. The V and J ends lost 5 bases and 6 bases, in that order; junction bases with no gene match: 8. Germline CDR1 SGHTA, CDR2 FQGNSA. The CDR3 covers 14 residues. The CDR3 region is CASSVGLVIQTQYF. In DNA form, the CDR3 reads TGTGCCAGCAGCGTGGGACTAGTCATACAGACCCAGTACTTC.

Only one count was recorded for this clone. The rearrangement links TRBV6-1 to TRBJ2-5; TRBD2 matches at 10 bases. Per the germline V gene, CDR1 is MNHNS and CDR2 is SASEGT. The V gene end was trimmed by 5 bases and the J gene end by 5 bases; junction bases not matched to a gene: 8. This CDR3 has 15 residues. The CDR3 nucleotides read TGTGCCAGCAGTAGCGGGAGGGGGGTCGAGGAGACCCAGTACTTC. Its translation is CASSSGRGVEETQYF.

The chain couples TRBV9 to TRBJ2-1; D uncertain. V was pared by 3 bases and J by 6 bases, with 16 bases between. From germline, CDR1 is SGDLS and CDR2 YYNGEE. There are 15 residues in the CDR3. The CDR3 region has the DNA TGTGCCAGCAGCGCTGACATGGGGTCGGCCAATGAGCAGTTCTTC. Amino acid sequence: CASSADMGSANEQFF.

The J gene is TRBJ1-2, the V gene TRBV5-4; D is unresolved. CDR1 SGHNT and CDR2 YYREEE come from the germline V gene (reference sequence). The V gene lost 1 base and the J gene lost 8 bases, with 12 bases spanning the gap. CDR3 length equals 13 residues. The CDR3 nucleotides are TGTGCCAGCAGCTTGTTCGGGATACGGGGCTACACCTTC. Amino acids: CASSLFGIRGYTF. Combining the CDR3 with reference TRBV5-4 and TRBJ1-2 gives the whole variable domain ETGVTQSPTHLIKTRGQQVTLRCSSQSGHNTVSWYQQALGQGPQFIFQYYREEENGRGNFPPRFSGLQFPNYSSELNVNALELDDSALYLCASSLFGIRGYTFGSGTRLTVV.

The chain carries TRBV27 and TRBJ2-1, with 10 bases fitting TRBD2. CDR1 is MNHEY, CDR2 SMNVEV, per germline (reference sequence). V dropped 3 bases and J dropped 8; count of bases not matched to a gene: 13. This CDR3 has 17 residues. The CDR3 DNA reads as TGTGCCAGCAGTTTCCGGGCTAGCGGGAGCGGAGTGGATGAGCAGTTCTTC. Translation: CASSFRASGSGVDEQFF.

This sequence joins TRBV14 and TRBJ2-4, with TRBD1 as a possible D gene (6 bases). The CDR3 has 15 residues. Germline values: CDR1 SGHDN, CDR2 FVKESK. Trimming took 4 bases from V and 8 from J, leaving 18 bases between them. In DNA, the CDR3 is TGTGCCAGCAGCCCAACAGACAGGCCTTGGGACATTCAGTACTTC. Its protein product is CASSPTDRPWDIQYF.

This rearrangement joins TRBV27 to TRBJ1-6; D is ambiguous. Deletions cut 6 bases from V and 0 bases from J, with 9 bases between. CDR3 length equals 15 residues. The germline gives CDR1 MNHEY, CDR2 SMNVEV (reference sequence). In DNA form, the CDR3 reads TGTGCCAGCAGGATCTCGAGCTCCTATAATTCACCCCTCCACTTT. Translation gives CASRISSSYNSPLHF.

The chain combines TRBV28 with TRBJ2-7; D is possibly TRBD2 (5 bases). Germline V CDR1 and CDR2: MDHEN, SYDVKM. This CDR3 comprises 14 residues. V lost 1 base to trimming and J lost 5 bases, with 12 bases between them. The CDR3 DNA follows: TGTGCCAGCAGTTTATTGCGGGCGGGCGACGAGCAGTACTTC. Amino acid sequence: CASSLLRAGDEQYF.

The J gene is TRBJ1-5, the V gene TRBV9; maybe TRBD1 (5 bases). Deletions cut 4 bases from V and 4 bases from J, with 12 bases between. This CDR3 has 14 residues. Germline-derived CDR1 and CDR2 are SGDLS and YYNGEE. The CDR3 loop is CASSQAWGNQPQHF. CDR3 DNA: TGTGCCAGCAGCCAAGCGTGGGGGAATCAGCCCCAGCATTTT.

This clone was found once. This chain joins TRBV4-3 and TRBJ2-2; 9 bases align to TRBD1. Germline CDR1 LGHNA, CDR2 YSLEER. The length of the CDR3 is 14 residues. V was clipped by 3 bases and J by 5 bases; unmatched bases: 1. For the CDR3, the DNA is TGCGCCAGCAGCCATGGACAGGGGACCGGGGAGCTGTTTTTT. It encodes CASSHGQGTGELFF.

This clone appeared a single time. V usage is TRBV5-1 and J usage is TRBJ1-3, with D uncertain. V lost 1 base, J lost 4 bases, and 9 bases lay in between. From germline, CDR1 is SGHRS and CDR2 YFSETQ. This CDR3 region has 14 residues. CDR3 sequence: CASSLSERGNTIYF. The CDR3 region has the DNA TGCGCCAGCAGCTTGTCAGAGCGCGGAAACACCATATATTTT.

The CDR3 loop reads CASSPHPGVTEAFF. The CDR3 region has the DNA TGTGCCAGCAGCCCGCACCCAGGGGTCACTGAAGCTTTCTTT. The chain is built from TRBV9 and TRBJ1-1, with TRBD1 as a possible D gene (6 bases). The V gene's germline CDR1 is SGDLS and CDR2 YYNGEE. V lost 4 bases and J lost 4, with 14 bases in between. This CDR3 spans 14 amino acids.

Here the CDR3 reads CASSYYVGNVYGYTF. As DNA, the CDR3 is TGTGCCAGCAGTTACTACGTAGGGAATGTCTATGGCTACACCTTC. The chain has TRBV6-5 and TRBJ1-2; no firm D call. Looked up from germline, CDR1 is MNHEY and CDR2 is SVGAGI. V was shortened by 1 base and J by 4 bases, with 13 bases between the two germline ends. The CDR3 extends over 15 amino acids.

This chain links TRBV9 with TRBJ1-6; 8 bases align to TRBD1. CDR1 is SGDLS, CDR2 YYNGEE, per germline. The length of the CDR3 is 15 residues. The junction had 7 bases not matched to a gene; V was cut back by 1 base and J by 10 bases. CDR3 loop: CASSVSGTGRSPLHF. Here the CDR3 DNA reads TGTGCCAGCAGCGTATCTGGGACAGGAAGGTCACCCCTCCACTTT.

The chain employs TRBV19 and TRBJ2-5, with D possibly being TRBD2 (6 bases). V was pared by 5 bases and J by 5 bases, with 15 bases between. The CDR3 runs 14 residues. The germline gives CDR1 LNHDA, CDR2 SQIVND (reference sequence). Written as DNA, the CDR3 is TGTGCCAGTAGTCGCGCGGGGACGGGGGAGACCCAGTACTTC. It specifies CASSRAGTGETQYF. The full variable domain, in which reference TRBV19 and TRBJ2-5 provide the parts outside the CDR3, is DGGITQSPKYLFRKEGQNVTLSCEQNLNHDAMYWYRQDPGQGLRLIYYSQIVNDFQKGDIAEGYSVSREKKESFPLTVTSAQKNPTAFYLCASSRAGTGETQYFGPGTRLLVL.

The V call is TRBV6-5, the J call TRBJ2-1; D unresolved. The CDR3 has 16 residues. V gave up 0 bases and J gave up 0 bases, with 9 bases separating them. Germline lookup yields CDR1 MNHEY and CDR2 SVGAGI. CDR3 in DNA: TGTGCCAGCAGTTACTCCACGGACCACTCCTACAATGAGCAGTTCTTC. It translates to CASSYSTDHSYNEQFF.

This clone was counted between two and nine times. The chain has TRBV7-8 and TRBJ1-1; D perhaps matches TRBD1 (5 bases). This CDR3 has 16 amino acids. Germline V gene sequence: CDR1 SGHVS, CDR2 FQNEAQ. V was cut by 1 base and J by 5 bases, with 17 bases left in between. The DNA of the CDR3 is TGTGCCAGCAGCTTAGGGGGGAAGACTATAATAACTGAAGCTTTCTTT. Protein: CASSLGGKTIITEAFF.

The chain is built from TRBV4-1 and TRBJ2-5; 7 nucleotides match TRBD2. Trimming at V came to 1 base and at J to 0 bases, leaving 8 bases not matched to a gene. The CDR3 spans 17 residues. Germline V lookup: CDR1 MGHRA, CDR2 YSYEKL. CDR3 loop: CASSQVGASGNQETQYF. CDR3 nucleotide sequence: TGCGCCAGCAGCCAAGTCGGGGCTAGCGGTAACCAAGAGACCCAGTACTTC.

The CDR3 coding sequence is TGTGCCAGCAAAGGGACAGGGGGTATCCTGGCTAATGAAAAACTGTTTTTT. Residues: CASKGTGGILANEKLFF. The chain employs TRBV28 and TRBJ1-4; TRBD1 matches at 11 bases. CDR3 length: 17 amino acids. J lost 3 bases, V lost 7 bases, and 10 bases had no gene match. CDR1 and CDR2 from the germline V gene are MDHEN and SYDVKM.

J is TRBJ2-4 and V is TRBV21-1; the table gives TRBD2 as D, unverified against the DNA. TRBV21-1 corresponds to a pseudogene. This CDR3 has 22 amino acids. The CDR3 DNA reads TGTGCCAGCAGCAAAGAATATGGGATGCCGGCGGGAGGGGGCGAAGCCAAAAACATTCAGTACTTC. This sequence encodes CASSKEYGMPAGGGEAKNIQYF.

The chain joins TRBV9 to TRBJ2-1; 8 bases map to TRBD2. The CDR3 loop spans 16 amino acids. The V segment lost 6 bases and the J segment 6 bases; nucleotides outside the gene matches: 14. The V gene's germline CDR1 is SGDLS and CDR2 YYNGEE. The CDR3 region is CASTPAGVAGFNEQFF. In DNA, the CDR3 is TGTGCCAGCACCCCCGCCGGGGTAGCGGGATTCAATGAGCAGTTCTTC.

The V and J genes are TRBV4-2 and TRBJ2-2; D is uncertain. The CDR3 is 14 amino acids. V shed 0 bases and J shed 5 bases, with 7 bases lying between them. The germline V gene has CDR1 LGHNA and CDR2 YNFKEQ. Here the CDR3 reads CASSQDGYTGELFF. The CDR3 DNA is TGTGCCAGCAGCCAAGACGGTTATACCGGGGAGCTGTTTTTT.

This chain uses TRBV7-2 with TRBJ1-6; D remains ambiguous. Trimming shortened V by 2 bases and J by 9 bases, and 8 bases separated the two germline ends. The CDR3 extends over 13 amino acids. Germline CDR1 SGHTA, CDR2 FQGNSA. The CDR3 sequence: CASSLTSGSPLHF. CDR3 DNA: TGTGCCAGCAGCTTAACCTCGGGTTCACCCCTCCACTTT.

The chain links TRBV4-3 to TRBJ2-2; no clear D gene. The V gene lost 1 base and the J gene lost 6 bases, with 15 bases spanning the gap. Germline V gene sequence: CDR1 LGHNA, CDR2 YSLEER. The CDR3 is made up of 16 amino acids. The CDR3 nucleotides are TGCGCCAGCAGCCAAGCCCAGCGTATGGTACCCGGGGAGCTGTTTTTT. The encoded protein is CASSQAQRMVPGELFF.

This chain links TRBV5-6 with TRBJ1-2; 11 positions match TRBD1. This CDR3 spans 14 amino acids. With 4 bases clipped from V and 7 bases from J, the junction kept 6 bases outside the gene matches. Germline CDR1 is SGHDT and CDR2 is YYEEEE. DNA of the CDR3: TGTGCCAGCAGCCTCGGACAGGGGGCTACTGGCTACACCTTC. Its protein is CASSLGQGATGYTF. The full variable domain, its missing parts supplied by reference TRBV5-6 and TRBJ1-2, is DAGVTQSPTHLIKTRGQQVTLRCSPKSGHDTVSWYQQALGQGPQFIFQYYEEEERQRGNFPDRFSGHQFPNYSSELNVNALLLGDSALYLCASSLGQGATGYTFGSGTRLTVV.

This chain connects TRBV7-9 to TRBJ2-3; 7 bases agree with TRBD2. This CDR3 comprises 16 residues. Per germline, CDR1 SEHNR and CDR2 FQNEAQ (reference sequence). J was trimmed by 5 bases and V by 1 base; bases with no gene match: 9. CDR3 loop: CASSLGRTSGQDTQYF. The CDR3 DNA follows: TGTGCCAGCAGCTTAGGGAGGACTAGTGGGCAAGATACGCAGTATTTT.

V usage is TRBV4-3 and J usage is TRBJ2-1; a weak D match, TRBD2 (5 bases). Germline loops: CDR1 LGHNA, CDR2 YSLEER. Trimming shortened V by 4 bases and J by 0 bases, and 22 bases separated the two germline ends. The CDR3 loop spans 19 amino acids. This chain's CDR3 is CASSPELGSAQSSYNEQFF. In nucleotides, the CDR3 is TGCGCCAGCAGCCCCGAGTTAGGTAGCGCCCAAAGCTCCTACAATGAGCAGTTCTTC.